The 14 T cell receptor beta chains listed next were all sequenced from one sample in a study of T cells expressing NK-cell markers. TCRdb reworked the 5' RACE reads into one entry per CDR3 protein, no DNA. This sample contains roughly 160,000 distinct CDR3 sequences. Sequenced input: blood T cells: a sorted CD56 or NKG2C T cell subset, CD4+ or CD8+ T cells, or bulk PBMC T cells (not recorded which). The receptors come from a man aged 18 to 69 in good health.

This chain links TRBV3-1 with TRBJ1-2; checking the TCRdb D call of TRBD1 is not possible without DNA. Germline-derived CDR1 and CDR2 are LGHDT and YNNKEL (reference sequence). The CDR3 extends over 15 amino acids. CDR3 region: CASSQGRDRVDGYTF.

The chain combines TRBV7-6 with TRBJ1-1. CDR3 length: 14 amino acids. Germline V lookup: CDR1 SGHVS, CDR2 FNYEAQ. CDR3 in amino acids: CASSPAGPNTEAFF.

The chain is built from TRBV6-5 and TRBJ2-7; TCRdb calls TRBD1, which cannot be checked without DNA. The CDR3 has 14 amino acids. Germline V gene sequence: CDR1 MNHEY, CDR2 SVGAGI. This chain's CDR3 is CASSYKDRVHEQYF.

This rearrangement joins TRBV10-3 to TRBJ1-5. The CDR3 totals 16 residues. Germline lookup yields CDR1 ENHRY and CDR2 SYGVKD. CDR3 in amino acids: CAISESGQYSNQPQHF.

This chain connects TRBV2 to TRBJ1-6; absent DNA, TCRdb's TRBD1 call cannot be checked. The length of the CDR3 is 16 residues. In germline, CDR1 is SNHLY, CDR2 FYNNEI. This chain's CDR3 is CASSVLLQGADSPLHF.

The chain carries TRBV6-5 and TRBJ1-1. CDR1 and CDR2 from the germline V gene are MNHEY and SVGAGI. This CDR3 contains 13 residues. CDR3 region: CASSYSRGTEAFF.

CDR3 loop: CASSTVAGSRETQYF. The genes are TRBV28 and TRBJ2-5; TCRdb outputs TRBD2, but without DNA this stays unchecked. CDR3 length equals 15 residues. Germline V gene data show CDR1 as MDHEN and CDR2 as SYDVKM.

This chain joins TRBV15 and TRBJ2-7; TCRdb calls TRBD1, which cannot be checked without DNA. Germline loops: CDR1 LNHNV, CDR2 YYDKDF (reference sequence). This CDR3 has 14 residues. CDR3 sequence: CATEGTGQQIRQYF.

V usage is TRBV6-5 and J usage is TRBJ1-1; TCRdb designates TRBD1, a call that cannot be tested without DNA. This CDR3 region has 14 residues. The germline V gene has CDR1 MNHEY and CDR2 SVGAGI. CDR3 amino acids: CASSYSGADTEAFF.

V usage is TRBV20-1 and J usage is TRBJ2-5; lacking DNA, the TRBD1 call made by TCRdb goes unchecked. CDR1 DFQATT and CDR2 SNEGSKA come from the germline V gene (reference sequence). This CDR3 has 13 amino acids. CDR3 residues: CSASNRVGETQYF.

The rearrangement uses TRBV27 and TRBJ1-1. The CDR3 contains 14 residues. Germline V gene lookup returns CDR1 MNHEY and CDR2 SMNVEV (reference sequence). The CDR3 sequence: CASSPAWENTEAFF.

This sequence joins TRBV28 and TRBJ2-7; TCRdb's D call of TRBD2 is untestable without DNA. Germline values: CDR1 MDHEN, CDR2 SYDVKM. The CDR3 consists of 14 residues. CDR3: CASSLWRGDYEQYF.

CDR3 residues: CASSQALGGISSYNEQFF. The chain has TRBV4-1 and TRBJ2-1; TCRdb returns TRBD2, unconfirmable since there is no DNA. Germline loops: CDR1 MGHRA, CDR2 YSYEKL. CDR3 length: 18 amino acids.

V and J are TRBV12-2 and TRBJ1-3; TCRdb indicates TRBD1, and absent DNA this call remains unverified. TRBV12-2 is a listed pseudogene. The CDR3 spans 19 residues. This chain's CDR3 is CASRAYRGLKILAGNTIYF.